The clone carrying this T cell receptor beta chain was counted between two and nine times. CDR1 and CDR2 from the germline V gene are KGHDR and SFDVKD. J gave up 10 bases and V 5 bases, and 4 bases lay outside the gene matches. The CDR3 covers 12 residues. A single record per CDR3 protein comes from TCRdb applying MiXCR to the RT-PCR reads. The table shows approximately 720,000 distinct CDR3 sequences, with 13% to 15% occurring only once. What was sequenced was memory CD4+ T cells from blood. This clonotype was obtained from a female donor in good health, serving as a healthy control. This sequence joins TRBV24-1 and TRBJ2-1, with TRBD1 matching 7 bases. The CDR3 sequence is CATSAGTDEQFF. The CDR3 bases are TGTGCCACCAGTGCCGGGACAGACGAGCAGTTCTTC.